This TCR beta chain stems from a study of cytomegalovirus exposure and HLA in healthy donors (dated by TCRdb to 2016 to 2017). Notes on the research overall: An earlier analysis of several hundred of the donors reported roughly 270 Gb of sequence data and 117 million unique TCR beta sequences from 150 million to 200 million T cells. Among around 400 genotyped donors of the cohort, an average of around 240,000 unique TCR beta nucleotide sequences were sequenced per donor, roughly 18% of them non-productive. High-throughput TCR immunosequencing, statistical association of individual TCRs with disease status, and machine learning were combined to predict cytomegalovirus infection status. In the later analysis, no new phenotypic data were used to find candidate immune exposures; instead, reliance was placed on TCR beta sequences and their occurrence across donors. In an earlier analysis of roughly 540 of the donors, high-throughput TCR beta sequencing was used to judge whether each TCR beta V gene segment behaved as functional or pseudogenic. An early release that covered fewer than 750 HLA-typed donors contained about 290 gigabases of sequencing data and 85 million to 100 million unique TCR sequences. Roughly 5 DR-DQ haplotypes were handled as single units for association and clustering, since linkage in the cohort was strong. Donor age, sex, ethnicity and CMV serostatus were compiled together with the repertoire data. Of the roughly 430 genotyped donors, around 81% fell in the genetic ancestry cluster associated with self-reported Caucasian donors. To study patterns of TCR occurrence, a later analysis re-analyzed previously published TCR beta repertoires from 600 to 750 donors and added high-resolution HLA genotyping. A later genetic analysis took genome-wide SNP genotypes for about three fifths of the roughly 700 donors and used that subset as a discovery cohort. The study was designed to test whether signatures of past pathogen exposure could be identified by cataloging public T cell receptors. Typing coverage varied by locus: about 620-630 donors for A, B, C, DRB1 and DQB1; approximately 520 for DQA1; more than 600 for DPA1; some 470 for DPB1. Class I and class II HLA loci were covered by the typing at four-digit resolution. Along with the 666-subject first cohort, a separate validation cohort of some 130 different subjects was used. All discovery cohort repertoires had been generated using a single sequencing platform. The study used immunosequencing to profile the T cell repertoires of approximately 630 subjects and linked those repertoires to cytomegalovirus serostatus. Points the paper makes about the study in general: A cluster of highly shared sequence variants was judged likely to represent a technical artifact of the sequencing pipeline. Several of the top co-occurrence clusters appeared to be linked to parvovirus B19, influenza, CMV and Epstein-Barr virus, according to a later analysis. The authors suggested that the approach could potentially be extended to other disease states and immunological phenotypes. Because some donors lacked HLA typing at each locus, the association tests relied only on the typed subset. A later genetic analysis associated a missense DCLRE1C variant with V-gene and J-gene trimming of TCR beta chains, and an independent cohort replicated the association. In a later analysis, the rate of TCR association differed among HLA loci, with DRB1 alleles having the most associated TCRs and HLA-C alleles having the fewest. A total of fewer than 200 TCR beta chains were listed by the study as associated with cytomegalovirus. The cohort was sequenced for TCR beta chains only, and without alpha or paired-chain data the features that could be detected were limited. Most TCR sequences were observed very rarely across donors, whereas some public TCRs were present in many individuals. Correlated functional status among segregating V segments might be attributable to linkage disequilibrium, but an unknown experimental factor could not be ruled out. According to a later analysis, most CMV-associated TCR beta chains appeared to be HLA-restricted, and the HLA associations seemed to be driven largely by CMV exposure. Immune exposure information for the cohort was limited to CMV serostatus. In vitro tests confirmed that a few of the cytomegalovirus-associated TCR beta chains recognize cytomegalovirus antigens. Strong co-occurrence of HLA alleles, especially DR and DQ, made assigning TCR associations to individual alleles difficult. In a later genetic analysis, fewer N-insertions in productive TCRs were reported among donors in an Asian-associated ancestry cluster than the roughly 700-donor mean. The presence/absence analyses assumed that sequencing depth was roughly uniform across donors, and that assumption may not be true. In a later analysis, about 17,000 TCR beta sequences were associated with specific HLA alleles at a false discovery rate of 0.05. Because counts were too low, roughly 16 rarely observed V segments, including chromosome 9 orphons, were excluded from the earlier analysis of fewer than 650 of the donors. In a later analysis, HLA-associated TCR beta chains showed more clonal expansion and lower generation probabilities than non-associated chains that were equally common. The classifier was reported to diagnose cytomegalovirus status with high specificity and sensitivity in both the original and validation cohorts. In an earlier analysis of under 600 of the donors, most TCR beta V segments were observed in productive rearrangements about 87% or about 30% of the time, broadly matching IMGT annotations. Some IMGT-functional V segments, including TRBV6-2 and TRBV6-3, could not be told apart with the 87-base-pair reads, so those segments were excluded. A further reported finding was that TCR beta sequences accurately predicted the HLA-A and HLA-B alleles for most subjects in the first cohort.

Regarding this clone: Its recognized antigen is unknown. Base-call qualities are not available, and no considerably larger clone is one nucleotide away.

The V end loses 1 base and the J end loses 0 bases, and a stretch of 19 bases separates them. The CDR3 goes from the cysteine to the phenylalanine over 19 residues. The only DNA kept is the CDR3, 57 bases in frame from the first base. CDR1 LNHDA and CDR2 SQIVND were looked up in the germline V gene (reference sequence). The cohort was made up of approximately 700 healthy bone marrow donors. Cohort members were all nominally healthy when sampled, although unrecorded immune exposures were likely present. The donor was CMV seropositive and was included in the group of 250 to 300 seropositive cohort members. A peripheral blood sample was collected from each donor, and TCR beta sequencing was performed on peripheral blood mononuclear cells. The Qiagen DNeasy Blood Extraction Kit was used to extract genomic DNA from the blood cell samples. The protocol used for the library was the immunoSEQ multiplex PCR assay. For the multiplex PCR, a mixture combining 60 forward primers for TCR Vbeta segments and 13 reverse primers for TCR Jbeta segments was used. Amplification of the CDR3 region of rearranged TCR beta genes was performed with a multiplex PCR assay on genomic DNA. Amplified TCR beta libraries were sequenced as 87-base-pair reads on the Illumina HiSeq System. The original methods were these. A later analysis counted about 80 million unique TCR beta chains across the 690 or so repertoires, and roughly 10 million of these chains were shared by at least two donors. Raw reads were error-corrected and collapsed into unique sequences with a nearest-neighbor algorithm that merged closely related sequences to remove PCR and sequencing errors. V, D and J gene segments were assigned by aligning CDR3 sequences to IMGT reference sequences. For a sequence to be retained, a match of at least six nucleotides to both a V gene segment and a J gene segment was required. A rearrangement counted as productive if the CDR3 had no stop codons and remained in frame with V and J, and every other rearrangement counted as non-productive. Following IMGT convention, CDR3 was defined as the stretch from the second conserved V-encoded cysteine to the conserved J-encoded phenylalanine. Sequences without an unambiguous match to a single V gene segment were excluded from the earlier analysis of a few hundred of the donors. An earlier analysis of about 600 of the donors called V segments functional above 56.7% productive rearrangements and segregating when the between-donor standard deviation exceeded 5%. A statistical classification framework was built for diagnosing cytomegalovirus status from the catalog of TCR beta chain sequences. In a later analysis, TCR nucleotide sequences were compared against IMGT/GENE-DB human TR gene sequences so that V and J genes could be assigned. The TCRdist pipeline was used in a later analysis to assign CDR3 sequences and most-parsimonious VDJ recombination scenarios. In a later analysis, every TCR beta chain was defined by the combination of its CDR3 amino acid sequence and its V-gene family, and reads without a unique V-gene family were dropped. To address suspected cross-contamination and a sequencing artifact, a later analysis removed a few hundred highly shared, low-generation-probability nucleotide sequences. A later analysis calculated a clonal expansion index for each public chain from normalized within-repertoire ranks of inferred template counts. Generation probabilities in a later analysis came from a VDJ recombination model fitted to out-of-frame rearrangements, and those results were checked against IGoR. Hypergeometric tests were used in a later analysis to score TCR-TCR, TCR-HLA and TCR-CMV co-occurrence, with a repertoire-size bias correction applied to the TCR pairs. In a later analysis, false discovery rates were estimated by permuting HLA or CMV assignments 20 times. A later analysis grouped co-occurring TCRs with DBSCAN, adding TCRdist sequence similarity when clustering within HLA-allele-positive subsets. For co-occurrence clustering, repertoires with fewer than 30,000 or more than 120,000 public chains were excluded, along with a handful of repertoires with anomalous nucleotide sharing. The table was pulled from immuneACCESS by TCRdb, which kept in-frame rearrangements only. Such tables lose some clones; where checked, under half of the loss comes from unresolved V genes, and the rest has no known cause. D and trimming come from the DNA, and the V and J calls and clone size come from that table. The sample table contains some 140,000 clones; only one count was recorded for around four fifths of them. The ten most abundant clones make up roughly 1.2% of the sample.

The specimen was PBMCs. The TCR originated in a male donor in good health and CMV-seropositive. Rearrangement joined TRBV19 to TRBJ2-4, and TRBD2 may be the D gene, going by 5 matching bases. CDR3 loop: CASSIGGFVGALAKNIQYF. At the DNA level, the sequence is TGTGCCAGTAGTATAGGAGGGTTTGTGGGAGCCCTAGCCAAAAACATTCAGTACTTC.